The sequence of this TCR beta chain was determined in a study of blood T cell repertoires in COVID-19. Study-level information: The analysed material was cDNA or gDNA that came from T cells, B-cell-depleted T cells, or PBMCs.

Produced via immunoSEQ multiplex PCR; TCRdb's table is partial and in-frame only. The sample lists around 190,000 clones, more than 75% occurring once. V was cut by 1 base and J by 7 bases, with 10 bases left in between. Looked up from germline, CDR1 is MNHNS and CDR2 is SASEGT. The CDR3 sequence is 14 residues long. The TCR sequence derives from a woman between 50 and 59 years old with active or convalescent COVID-19. The sample taken for sequencing was peripheral blood. The V call is TRBV6-1, the J call TRBJ2-2, with a possible D match to TRBD2 (6 bases). CDR3 in amino acids: CASSEVWGVGELFF. In DNA form, the CDR3 reads TGTGCCAGCAGTGAAGTATGGGGGGTCGGGGAGCTGTTTTTT.